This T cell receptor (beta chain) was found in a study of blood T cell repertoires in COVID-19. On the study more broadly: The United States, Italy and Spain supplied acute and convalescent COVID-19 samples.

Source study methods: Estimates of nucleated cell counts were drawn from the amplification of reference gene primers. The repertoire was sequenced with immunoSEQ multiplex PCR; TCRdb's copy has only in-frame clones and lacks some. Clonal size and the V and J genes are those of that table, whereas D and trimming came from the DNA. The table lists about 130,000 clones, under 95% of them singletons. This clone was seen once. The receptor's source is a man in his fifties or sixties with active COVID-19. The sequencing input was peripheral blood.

The CDR3 region is CASSLTAEGPDTQYF. In DNA, the CDR3 is TGTGCCAGCAGCTTAACGGCAGAGGGTCCAGATACGCAGTATTTT. The gene calls are TRBV7-3 and TRBJ2-3; D may be TRBD2 (5 bases). In germline, CDR1 is SGHTA, CDR2 FQGTGA. The V and J ends lost 0 bases and 4 bases respectively, with 11 bases between them. This CDR3 has 15 residues.